The rows below give T cell receptor beta chains drawn from one sample of a study of cytotoxic CD8 clonotypes in ibrutinib-treated CLL. Generated by immunoSEQ multiplex PCR, the TCRdb table keeps only in-frame clones and is missing some. The table lists around 97,000 clones, about 72% of them singletons, with 32% in the top ten. Sequenced material: PBMCs, taken after 12 months of ibrutinib treatment. The receptors shown here come from a human donor with chronic lymphocytic leukemia. Each CDR3 is given with its conserved first and last residue. D genes are given only for firm matches. Part of the rows lack a size; the others show once, few, many or a class for expanded clones.

few	TRBJ1-1	TRBV28	NA	CASSLGNTEAFF	TGTGCCAGCAGTTTAGGGAACACTGAAGCTTTCTTT
once	TRBJ1-2	TRBV15	NA	CATSRSPTDSNYGYTF	TGTGCCACCAGCAGATCCCCCACGGACAGTAACTATGGCTACACCTTC
NA	TRBJ2-6	TRBV19	NA	CASSIFRQGFLSGANVLTF	TGTGCCAGTAGTATCTTCCGGCAGGGTTTTTTATCTGGGGCCAACGTCCTGACTTTC
once	TRBJ2-7	TRBV19	NA	CASSRFQGLSYEQYF	TGTGCCAGTAGCCGATTTCAGGGATTATCCTACGAGCAGTACTTC
NA	TRBJ2-3	TRBV5-1	TRBD2	CASSPSVAGRTDTQYF	TGCGCCAGCAGCCCCTCCGTAGCGGGCCGCACAGATACGCAGTATTTT
once	TRBJ2-7	TRBV2	NA	CASKEEEDLYEQYF	TGTGCCAGCAAGGAAGAGGAAGACCTCTACGAGCAGTACTTC
NA	TRBJ2-7	TRBV7-2	NA	CASSPQGFRNEQYF	TGTGCCAGCAGCCCACAGGGTTTTAGGAACGAGCAGTACTTC
NA	TRBJ2-4	TRBV30	NA	CAWSVQGAKNIQYF	TGTGCCTGGAGTGTACAGGGAGCCAAAAACATTCAGTACTTC
NA	TRBJ2-3	TRBV6-1	NA	CASSEGSGTDTQYF	TGTGCCAGCAGTGAAGGTAGCGGCACAGATACGCAGTATTTT
NA	TRBJ2-7	TRBV2	NA	CASRRGDEQYF	TGTGCCAGCAGAAGAGGGGACGAGCAGTACTTC
NA	TRBJ2-7	TRBV10-3	TRBD1	CAITAGGIEQYF	TGTGCCATCACCGCAGGGGGAATCGAGCAGTACTTC
NA	TRBJ2-3	TRBV7-3	NA	CASSLTHTDTQYF	TGTGCCAGCAGCTTAACGCACACAGATACGCAGTATTTT
once	TRBJ1-2	TRBV4-3	TRBD1	CASSSTGTGGHGYTF	TGCGCCAGCAGCTCGACCGGGACAGGGGGTCATGGCTACACCTTC
few	TRBJ1-1	TRBV6-1	NA	CASTGDGLEAFF	TGTGCCAGCACCGGGGACGGACTTGAAGCTTTCTTT
NA	TRBJ1-5	TRBV30	TRBD1	CAWGGQGGHQPQHF	TGTGCCTGGGGAGGACAGGGCGGCCATCAGCCCCAGCATTTT
NA	TRBJ2-5	TRBV5-4	NA	CASSPQGQETQYF	TGTGCCAGCAGCCCTCAGGGTCAAGAGACCCAGTACTTC
NA	TRBJ1-2	TRBV28	NA	CASSYRGGYGYTF	TGTGCCAGCAGTTACAGAGGGGGTTATGGCTACACCTTC
NA	TRBJ2-1	TRBV5-1	NA	CASSPEALGNEQFF	TGCGCCAGCAGCCCCGAGGCCCTAGGGAATGAGCAGTTCTTC
NA	TRBJ2-1	TRBV5-5	NA	CASSTAANEQFF	TGTGCCAGCAGCACCGCCGCCAATGAGCAGTTCTTC
NA	TRBJ2-7	TRBV7-2	NA	CASSLGVSYSEQYF	TGTGCCAGCAGCTTAGGGGTATCCTACTCCGAGCAGTACTTC
once	TRBJ1-2	TRBV6-6	NA	CASSHYERGYYGYTF	TGTGCCAGCAGTCACTACGAAAGGGGGTACTATGGCTACACCTTC
NA	TRBJ1-5	TRBV7-6	NA	CASSARPGSNQPQHF	TGTGCCAGCAGCGCCCGACCCGGGAGCAATCAGCCCCAGCATTTT
NA	TRBJ2-7	TRBV11-2	NA	CASSLGAPGSNEQYF	TGTGCCAGCAGCTTAGGGGCCCCAGGGAGTAACGAGCAGTACTTC
few	TRBJ2-2	TRBV6-6	NA	CASRIRGNTGELFF	TGTGCCAGCAGAATCAGGGGTAACACCGGGGAGCTGTTTTTT
NA	TRBJ2-7	TRBV2	TRBD2	CASGTSGYEQYF	TGTGCCAGCGGGACTAGCGGCTACGAGCAGTACTTC
NA	TRBJ2-1	TRBV19	TRBD1	CASSDRGVNEQFF	TGTGCCAGTAGCGACAGGGGGGTGAATGAGCAGTTCTTC
NA	TRBJ1-2	TRBV28	NA	CVSSLSWMDGYTF	TGTGTCAGCAGTTTATCCTGGATGGACGGCTACACCTTC
NA	TRBJ2-5	TRBV5-4	NA	CASSLSSQETQYF	TGTGCCAGCAGCTTGAGCTCCCAAGAGACCCAGTACTTC
NA	TRBJ1-5	TRBV19	TRBD1	CASKGGQHNQPQHF	TGTGCCAGTAAAGGGGGACAGCACAATCAGCCCCAGCATTTT
once	TRBJ2-1	TRBV18	TRBD2	CASSPGLAGYNEQFF	TGTGCCAGCTCACCCGGACTAGCGGGTTACAATGAGCAGTTCTTC
NA	TRBJ1-2	TRBV5-1	TRBD1	CASSLVSGQGAYGYTF	TGCGCCAGCAGCTTGGTCTCGGGACAGGGAGCCTATGGCTACACCTTC
NA	TRBJ1-1	TRBV7-2	NA	CASSLGWRAGTFF	TGTGCCAGCAGCTTAGGTTGGCGGGCGGGAACTTTCTTT
NA	TRBJ2-5	TRBV6-6	NA	CASSLGGQETQYF	TGTGCCAGCAGTCTAGGGGGCCAAGAGACCCAGTACTTC
NA	TRBJ2-1	TRBV11-2	NA	CASSLTGNGRDEQFF	TGTGCCAGCAGCTTAACAGGGAATGGGAGGGATGAGCAGTTCTTC
once	TRBJ1-2	TRBV19	TRBD1	CASSRDSRNNYGYTF	TGTGCCAGTAGTCGGGACAGCCGAAACAACTATGGCTACACCTTC
NA	TRBJ2-1	TRBV6-5	NA	CASSGAQVSYNEQFF	TGTGCCAGCAGTGGGGCTCAGGTTTCCTACAATGAGCAGTTCTTC
NA	TRBJ2-5	TRBV9	NA	CASSVAQAGETQYF	TGTGCCAGCAGCGTAGCCCAAGCGGGAGAGACCCAGTACTTC
NA	TRBJ1-5	TRBV6-6	TRBD1	CASSYGTGKQPQHF	TGTGCCAGCAGTTACGGGACAGGGAAACAGCCCCAGCATTTT
NA	TRBJ1-2	TRBV11-1	NA	CASSDPRQPYGYTF	TGTGCCAGCAGCGACCCCCGACAGCCCTATGGCTACACCTTC
NA	TRBJ1-6	TRBV5-1	NA	CASMEGRTNSPLHF	TGCGCCAGCATGGAGGGCAGAACAAATTCACCCCTCCACTTT
NA	TRBJ2-5	TRBV18	TRBD2	CASSPPSHRGGQETQYF	TGTGCCAGCTCACCACCTAGCCACCGGGGGGGCCAGGAGACCCAGTACTTC
NA	TRBJ2-6	TRBV2	NA	CASSKQGTNSVTGANVLTF	TGTGCCAGCAGTAAACAGGGGACTAATAGTGTAACTGGGGCCAACGTCCTGACTTTC
NA	TRBJ1-5	TRBV6-6	TRBD1	CASSGQGRYNQPQHF	TGTGCCAGCAGTGGACAGGGAAGATACAATCAGCCCCAGCATTTT
NA	TRBJ1-1	TRBV29-1	TRBD1	CSVEGQGGSEAFF	TGCAGCGTAGAGGGACAGGGAGGCTCTGAAGCTTTCTTT
NA	TRBJ1-2	TRBV19	NA	CASSTQGYGGYTF	TGTGCCAGTAGTACACAGGGCTATGGAGGCTACACCTTC
NA	TRBJ2-5	TRBV7-9	TRBD1	CASSLGEDRGQETQYF	TGTGCCAGCAGCTTAGGAGAGGACAGGGGGCAAGAGACCCAGTACTTC
NA	TRBJ1-2	TRBV5-1	TRBD1	CASSLVGRGSGYTF	TGCGCCAGCAGCTTGGTTGGCAGGGGGTCTGGCTACACCTTC
NA	TRBJ2-3	TRBV5-4	NA	CASSLVDYTDTQYF	TGTGCCAGCAGCTTGGTGGACTACACAGATACGCAGTATTTT
many	TRBJ1-3	TRBV7-2	TRBD1	CASRGQGENTIYF	TGTGCCAGCAGGGGACAGGGGGAAAACACCATATATTTT
NA	TRBJ1-2	TRBV28	TRBD1	CASSLVGRGDYGYTF	TGTGCCAGCAGCCTAGTGGGCAGGGGGGACTATGGCTACACCTTC
NA	TRBJ1-5	TRBV19	NA	CASSPDRTRQPQHF	TGTGCCAGTAGTCCTGACAGGACTCGGCAGCCCCAGCATTTT
NA	TRBJ1-1	TRBV14	NA	CASSQDHAGNTEAFF	TGTGCCAGCAGCCAAGATCACGCGGGGAACACTGAAGCTTTCTTT